The 30 T cell receptor beta chains in this list originate from one sample, sequenced in a study of cytomegalovirus exposure and HLA in healthy donors. It was with 60 Vbeta and 13 Jbeta primers that the PCR ran. Here immunoSEQ multiplex PCR was the method, and the copy in TCRdb shows in-frame clones only, minus some. The sample data list about 200,000 clones. Material for sequencing was PBMCs. All receptors come from a boy between 5 and 17 years old in good health and CMV-seronegative.

The chain recombines TRBV7-9 with TRBJ2-7, with D perhaps matching TRBD1 (6 bases). The germline gives CDR1 SEHNR, CDR2 FQNEAQ (reference sequence). This CDR3 spans 15 amino acids. V lost 5 bases, J lost 2 bases, and 16 bases lay in between. CDR3 sequence (DNA): TGTGCCAGCAGCCCCCGAGGGGGAACCCCCTACGAGCAGTACTTC. Its translation: CASSPRGGTPYEQYF.

To note about this clone: Additional DNA sequences in this sample encode the identical CDR3. This rearrangement joins TRBV9 to TRBJ1-2; D is undetermined. Germline V gene sequence: CDR1 SGDLS, CDR2 YYNGEE. CDR3 length: 16 amino acids. V was cut by 0 bases and J by 1 base, with 13 bases left in between. For the CDR3, the DNA is TGTGCCAGCAGCGTAGGCGGAGGGAGAAGTAACTATGGCTACACCTTC. It is translated as CASSVGGGRSNYGYTF. The whole variable domain, filled in from reference TRBV9 and TRBJ1-2, reads DSGVTQTPKHLITATGQRVTLRCSPRSGDLSVYWYQQSLDQGLQFLIQYYNGEERAKGNILERFSAQQFPDLHSELNLSSLELGDSALYFCASSVGGGRSNYGYTFGSGTRLTVV.

The rearrangement joins TRBV2 to TRBJ1-6; no firm D call. The CDR3 extends over 15 amino acids. Germline CDR1 reads SNHLY; CDR2 reads FYNNEI. Trimming removed 4 bases at V and 10 bases at J, with 17 bases between. CDR3 sequence reads: CASSGLIRAGSPLHF. The CDR3 DNA reads TGTGCCAGCAGTGGGCTGATTCGGGCGGGATCACCCCTCCACTTT. Filled out from reference TRBV2 and TRBJ1-6, the complete variable domain reads EPEVTQTPSHQVTQMGQEVILRCVPISNHLYFYWYRQILGQKVEFLVSFYNNEISEKSEIFDDQFSVERPDGSNFTLKIRSTKLEDSAMYFCASSGLIRAGSPLHFGNGTRLTVT.

CDR3 amino acids: CASSLTGGASSYEQYF. The CDR3, as DNA: TGCGCCAGCAGCTTGACAGGGGGCGCTAGCTCCTACGAGCAGTACTTC. The chain uses TRBV5-1 and TRBJ2-7, with 9 bases fitting TRBD1. Germline V gene data show CDR1 as SGHRS and CDR2 as YFSETQ. The CDR3 extends over 16 amino acids. V shed 1 base, J shed 0 bases, and the junction held 5 bases outside the gene matches.

J is TRBJ2-5 and V is TRBV4-1, with TRBD2 matching 8 bases. Per germline, CDR1 MGHRA and CDR2 YSYEKL. Trimming cost V 0 bases and J 5 bases; bases outside gene matches: 20. This CDR3 has 20 residues. CDR3 in DNA: TGCGCCAGCAGCCAAGAAAATTTCCGAGGGCGACGCGGGGGGCGGGAGACCCAGTACTTC. Amino acids: CASSQENFRGRRGGRETQYF.

The chain employs TRBV6-5 and TRBJ1-2; maybe TRBD1 (5 bases). Germline V gives CDR1 MNHEY, CDR2 SVGAGI. The V end lost 2 bases, the J end lost 8 bases, and 15 bases lay between the germline ends. CDR3 length: 14 residues. The CDR3 nucleotides are TGTGCCAGCAGTTACAGGACAACAACTCAGGGCTACACCTTC. Residues: CASSYRTTTQGYTF.

V and J are TRBV11-1 and TRBJ2-1, with 10 bases aligning to TRBD2. V was clipped by 1 base and J by 6 bases; unmatched bases: 6. The length of the CDR3 is 16 residues. Germline V gives CDR1 SGHAT, CDR2 FQDESV (reference sequence). The CDR3 DNA reads TGTGCCAGCAGCTTAGGGGGAGCGGGGGGGATCAATGAGCAGTTCTTC. It is translated as CASSLGGAGGINEQFF.

The chain employs TRBV7-8 and TRBJ1-1; TRBD1 is a possible D gene (5 bases). The germline V and J ends were trimmed by 2 bases and 7 bases, with 11 bases remaining between them. This CDR3 region has 13 residues. Germline assignment: CDR1 SGHVS and CDR2 FQNEAQ. The CDR3 reads CASSLQGGNEAFF. CDR3 bases: TGTGCCAGCAGCTTACAGGGAGGTAATGAAGCTTTCTTT.

V usage is TRBV9 and J usage is TRBJ1-2, with D possibly matching TRBD1 (5 bases). The CDR3 extends over 16 amino acids. The ends were cut back, 0 bases at V and 7 bases at J, with 19 bases in the middle. Germline V CDR1 and CDR2: SGDLS, YYNGEE. DNA for the CDR3: TGTGCCAGCAGCGTAGACCCGGACATCTTTAGTGGTGGCTACACCTTC. The encoded protein is CASSVDPDIFSGGYTF.

The genes are TRBV9 and TRBJ2-5; a possible D gene is TRBD2 (6 bases). Trimming cost V 2 bases and J 1 base, with 12 bases left between them. Germline CDR1 SGDLS, CDR2 YYNGEE. The CDR3 is 15 residues long. The CDR3 reads CASSVLGGAQETQYF. As DNA, the CDR3 is TGTGCCAGCAGCGTTTTGGGCGGGGCCCAAGAGACCCAGTACTTC.

V and J are TRBV5-1 and TRBJ2-7; D possibly corresponds to TRBD2 (6 bases). From germline, CDR1 is SGHRS and CDR2 YFSETQ. This CDR3 region has 19 residues. V dropped 0 bases and J dropped 2 bases, with 24 bases sitting between them. As DNA, the CDR3 is TGCGCCAGCAGCTTGGGTACTCTGGCGGGGACCTCTCTTACCTACGAGCAGTACTTC. It encodes CASSLGTLAGTSLTYEQYF. Full variable domain (rest looked up from reference TRBV5-1 and TRBJ2-7): KAGVTQTPRYLIKTRGQQVTLSCSPISGHRSVSWYQQTPGQGLQFLFEYFSETQRNKGNFPGRFSGRQFSNSRSEMNVSTLELGDSALYLCASSLGTLAGTSLTYEQYFGPGTRLTVT.

The chain combines TRBV9 with TRBJ1-5; D might be TRBD1 (5 bases). Deletions cut 4 bases from V and 5 bases from J, with 10 bases between. The germline gives CDR1 SGDLS, CDR2 YYNGEE. This CDR3 spans 13 amino acids. The CDR3 nucleotides read TGTGCCAGCAGCCGGACGGGGGATCAGCCCCAGCATTTT. Its protein is CASSRTGDQPQHF.

The CDR3 sequence: CASSLMIERGTETQYF. In DNA, the CDR3 is TGTGCCAGCAGCTTGATGATCGAGCGGGGGACTGAGACCCAGTACTTC. This chain links TRBV5-6 with TRBJ2-5; 8 nucleotides line up with TRBD2. V trimming: 1 base; J trimming: 5 bases; junction bases outside the gene matches: 10. Per the germline V gene, CDR1 is SGHDT and CDR2 is YYEEEE. The CDR3 sequence is 16 residues long.

The CDR3 sequence: CASTLQRGQGTDDEQFF. The CDR3 bases are TGTGCCAGCACCCTACAGCGCGGGCAGGGGACCGACGATGAGCAGTTCTTC. The chain links TRBV5-4 to TRBJ2-1; a possible D gene is TRBD1 (6 bases). The CDR3 is made up of 17 amino acids. Germline V lookup: CDR1 SGHNT, CDR2 YYREEE (reference sequence). Deletions cut 6 bases from V and 8 bases from J, with 27 bases between.

The rearrangement joins TRBV29-1 to TRBJ1-1, with no clear D. The CDR3 spans 12 residues. The V end was cut by 7 bases, the J end by 4 bases, with 13 bases between. From germline, CDR1 is SQVTM and CDR2 ANQGSEA. CDR3 DNA sequence: TGCAGCGCAGGTCGGGGAACCACTGAAGCTTTCTTT. Amino acid sequence: CSAGRGTTEAFF.

J is TRBJ2-1 and V is TRBV7-8; 7 bases are a match to TRBD2. V shed 7 bases, J shed 13 bases, and the junction held 13 bases outside the gene matches. The germline V gene encodes CDR1 SGHVS and CDR2 FQNEAQ. This CDR3 is built from 13 residues. CDR3 in DNA: TGTGCCAGCACCCACTCGGGAGCGGGGATACAGTTCTTC. It encodes CASTHSGAGIQFF.

The chain is built from TRBV19 and TRBJ1-2, with D possibly TRBD1 on 5 matching bases. This CDR3 comprises 15 residues. The V end lost 4 bases, the J end lost 0 bases, and 12 bases lay between the germline ends. CDR1 is LNHDA, CDR2 SQIVND, per germline (reference sequence). The CDR3, as DNA: TGTGCCAGTAGTACCCCCAGGGAAGCTAACTATGGCTACACCTTC. Residues: CASSTPREANYGYTF.

The V gene is TRBV27, the J gene TRBJ1-4; 12 bases line up with TRBD1. Per germline, CDR1 MNHEY and CDR2 SMNVEV (reference sequence). The ends lost 5 bases at V and 5 bases at J; junction bases unmatched: 12. This CDR3 has 18 amino acids. The CDR3 reads CASSPPPGTGGENEKLFF. DNA of the CDR3: TGTGCCAGCAGTCCTCCCCCAGGGACAGGGGGCGAAAATGAAAAACTGTTTTTT. Full variable domain (remainder filled in from reference TRBV27 and TRBJ1-4): EAQVTQNPRYLITVTGKKLTVTCSQNMNHEYMSWYRQDPGLGLRQIYYSMNVEVTDKGDVPEGYKVSRKEKRNFPLILESPSPNQTSLYFCASSPPPGTGGENEKLFFGSGTQLSVL.

The chain recombines TRBV7-9 with TRBJ2-1; 13 bases are shared with TRBD2. V dropped 0 bases and J dropped 6; count of bases not matched to a gene: 8. Germline V gene data show CDR1 as SEHNR and CDR2 as FQNEAQ (reference sequence). The length of the CDR3 is 18 residues. The CDR3 reads CASSLASGTSGASNEQFF. The CDR3 DNA sequence: TGTGCCAGCAGCTTAGCATCCGGGACTAGCGGGGCAAGCAATGAGCAGTTCTTC. Using reference TRBV7-9 and TRBJ2-1 for the parts outside the CDR3, the full variable domain is DTGVSQNPRHKITKRGQNVTFRCDPISEHNRLYWYRQTLGQGPEFLTYFQNEAQLEKSRLLSDRFSAERPKGSFSTLEIQRTEQGDSAMYLCASSLASGTSGASNEQFFGPGTRLTVL.

The rearrangement joins TRBV7-2 to TRBJ1-6, with a weak D call TRBD1 (6 bases). Germline V CDR1 and CDR2: SGHTA, FQGNSA. This CDR3 has 17 amino acids. Trimming took off 1 base at V and 4 bases at J, with 14 bases between the two ends. The CDR3 nucleotides are TGTGCCAGCAGCTTAGTTGGCGGACAGCTTTATAATTCACCCCTCCACTTT. Its translation is CASSLVGGQLYNSPLHF.

The V and J genes are TRBV18 and TRBJ2-7, with 11 bases lining up with TRBD1. From germline, CDR1 is KGHSH and CDR2 LQKENI. V shed 3 bases and J 4 bases; nucleotides not matched to a gene: 2. The CDR3 has 14 residues. CDR3 sequence: CASSPRDRGYEQYF. CDR3 DNA sequence: TGTGCCAGCTCACCCCGGGACAGGGGGTACGAGCAGTACTTC.

The V call is TRBV7-2, the J call TRBJ1-1, with D perhaps TRBD1 (6 bases). This CDR3 contains 15 residues. The ends were cut back, 4 bases at V and 0 bases at J, with 12 bases in the middle. The germline CDR1 and CDR2 sequences are SGHTA and FQGNSA. CDR3 bases: TGTGCCAGCAGCTCCAGGGGTCCACTGAACACTGAAGCTTTCTTT. It yields the protein CASSSRGPLNTEAFF.

The chain carries TRBV28 and TRBJ1-4; 9 bases agree with TRBD1. CDR1 and CDR2 from the germline V gene are MDHEN and SYDVKM. This CDR3 contains 13 residues. The V and J ends lost 7 bases and 8 bases, in that order; junction bases with no gene match: 5. The CDR3 here is CASTGTGSEKLFF. CDR3 coding DNA: TGTGCCAGCACCGGGACAGGGTCCGAAAAACTGTTTTTT.

J is TRBJ1-1 and V is TRBV6-5; D is perhaps TRBD1 (5 bases). The germline CDR1 and CDR2 sequences are MNHEY and SVGAGI. This CDR3 is 15 amino acids long. Trimming cost V 7 bases and J 4 bases, with 19 bases left between them. This chain's CDR3 is CASTKEGVSGTEAFF. The DNA for the CDR3 is TGTGCCAGCACTAAAGAAGGGGTATCAGGCACTGAAGCTTTCTTT.

CDR3 bases: TGTGCCAGCAGTGAAGACAGGGGGAACACTGAAGCTTTCTTT. It yields the protein CASSEDRGNTEAFF. The chain has TRBV6-5 and TRBJ1-1; 8 bases agree with TRBD1. J gave up 1 base and V 5 bases, and 3 bases lay outside the gene matches. Germline CDR1 and CDR2: MNHEY and SVGAGI. There are 14 residues in the CDR3.

The chain joins TRBV6-1 to TRBJ2-5, with 8 positions matching TRBD2. Germline loops: CDR1 MNHNS, CDR2 SASEGT. The CDR3 loop spans 15 amino acids. The V and J ends lost 8 bases and 5 bases, in that order; junction bases with no gene match: 13. The CDR3: CASEEERGGGETQYF. As DNA, the CDR3 is TGTGCCAGCGAAGAGGAACGGGGGGGCGGGGAGACCCAGTACTTC.

This rearrangement joins TRBV27 to TRBJ2-5; 7 nucleotides align to TRBD1. V shed 4 bases and J 3 bases; nucleotides not matched to a gene: 5. The length of the CDR3 is 14 residues. CDR1 MNHEY and CDR2 SMNVEV come from the germline V gene (reference sequence). CDR3 residues: CASSSLGTEETQYF. In DNA, the CDR3 is TGTGCCAGCAGTTCCCTTGGGACAGAAGAGACCCAGTACTTC.

The chain combines TRBV11-2 with TRBJ1-2, with a tentative D call TRBD1 (5 bases). This CDR3 has 14 amino acids. Germline V lookup: CDR1 SGHAT, CDR2 FQNNGV. V shed 6 bases and J shed 8 bases, with 19 bases lying between them. CDR3 in amino acids: CASSLIRDSWGYTF. Here the CDR3 DNA reads TGTGCCAGCAGTCTGATCCGGGACTCGTGGGGCTACACCTTC. Looking up the rest from reference TRBV11-2 and TRBJ1-2 gives the full variable domain: EAGVAQSPRYKIIEKRQSVAFWCNPISGHATLYWYQQILGQGPKLLIQFQNNGVVDDSQLPKDRFSAERLKGVDSTLKIQPAKLEDSAVYLCASSLIRDSWGYTFGSGTRLTVV.

The CDR3 coding sequence is TGCAGCGTTGATGAAGGACAGGGCTACGAGCAGTACTTC. It codes for CSVDEGQGYEQYF. This chain connects TRBV29-1 to TRBJ2-7; 8 positions agree with TRBD1. This CDR3 is 13 amino acids long. Unmatched junction bases numbered 4, after V lost 3 bases and J lost 3 bases. CDR1 is SQVTM and CDR2 is ANQGSEA in the germline V gene.

This chain links TRBV9 with TRBJ2-7; D might be TRBD1 (5 bases). Germline V lookup: CDR1 SGDLS, CDR2 YYNGEE. The CDR3 is made up of 13 amino acids. The germline V and J ends were trimmed by 0 bases and 4 bases, with 8 bases remaining between them. The CDR3 DNA reads as TGTGCCAGCAGCGTAGACCAGGGATACGAGCAGTACTTC. Protein: CASSVDQGYEQYF.